The entry that follows covers one T cell receptor (beta chain) sequence. Its antigen is as yet unknown. The sample belongs to a study of OX40 agonist ivuxolimab in advanced cancers. The study, taken as a whole, reports: People who partly responded at 0.1-3.0 mg/kg had some of the least clonal expansion seen. At 0.1 to 3.0 mg/kg, clonal expansion of CD4+ and CD8+ blood T cells had occurred by week 6. The authors did not determine the antigen specificity of the expanded peripheral T cells.

Blood was sampled at baseline, cycle 4 day 1, and cycle 7 day 1. TCRdb keeps only in-frame clones here, not all; method: immunoSEQ multiplex PCR. The sample consists of 30,000 to 40,000 clones, approximately 80% of them appearing once. The starting material was CD4+ or CD8+ T cells sorted from blood, obtained in a trial of the OX40 agonist ivuxolimab. The TCR was taken from an adult with an advanced solid tumor such as melanoma, head and neck, liver or kidney cancer.

The DNA for the CDR3 is TGCGCCAGCAGCCCGACCCAGGGTAGAGACGAGCAGTACTTC. It is translated as CASSPTQGRDEQYF. J is TRBJ2-7 and V is TRBV5-1; possibly TRBD1 for D (5 bases). Germline CDR1 SGHRS, CDR2 YFSETQ. CDR3 size: 14 residues. V was cut by 4 bases and J by 5 bases, with 16 bases left in between.